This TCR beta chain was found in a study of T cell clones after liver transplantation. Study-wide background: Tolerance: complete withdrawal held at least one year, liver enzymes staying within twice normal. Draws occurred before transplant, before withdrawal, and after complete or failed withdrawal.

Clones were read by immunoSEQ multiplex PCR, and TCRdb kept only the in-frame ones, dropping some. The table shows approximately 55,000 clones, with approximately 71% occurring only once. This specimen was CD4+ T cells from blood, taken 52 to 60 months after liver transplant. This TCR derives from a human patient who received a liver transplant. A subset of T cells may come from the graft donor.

CDR3 loop: CASSLSGPSGPQHF. The DNA of the CDR3 is TGTGCCAGCAGTTTATCCGGTCCATCTGGACCCCAGCATTTT. The V call is TRBV28, the J call TRBJ1-5, with D unclear. Germline lookup yields CDR1 MDHEN and CDR2 SYDVKM. V was pared by 1 base and J by 10 bases, with 14 bases between. CDR3 length equals 14 residues.